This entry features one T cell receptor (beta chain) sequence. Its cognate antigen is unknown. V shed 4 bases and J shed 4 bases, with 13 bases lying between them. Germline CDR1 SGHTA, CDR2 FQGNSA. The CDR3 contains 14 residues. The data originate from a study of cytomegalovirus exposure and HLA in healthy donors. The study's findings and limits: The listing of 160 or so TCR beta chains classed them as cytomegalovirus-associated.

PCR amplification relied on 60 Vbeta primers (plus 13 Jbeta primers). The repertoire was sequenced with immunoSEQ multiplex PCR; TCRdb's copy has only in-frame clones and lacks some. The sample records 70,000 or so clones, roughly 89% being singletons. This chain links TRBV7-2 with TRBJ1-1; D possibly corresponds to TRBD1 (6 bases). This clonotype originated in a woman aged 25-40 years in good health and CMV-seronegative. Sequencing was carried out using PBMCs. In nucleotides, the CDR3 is TGTGCCAGCAGCTCCCAGGGGAGACGCACTGAAGCTTTCTTT. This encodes CASSSQGRRTEAFF.